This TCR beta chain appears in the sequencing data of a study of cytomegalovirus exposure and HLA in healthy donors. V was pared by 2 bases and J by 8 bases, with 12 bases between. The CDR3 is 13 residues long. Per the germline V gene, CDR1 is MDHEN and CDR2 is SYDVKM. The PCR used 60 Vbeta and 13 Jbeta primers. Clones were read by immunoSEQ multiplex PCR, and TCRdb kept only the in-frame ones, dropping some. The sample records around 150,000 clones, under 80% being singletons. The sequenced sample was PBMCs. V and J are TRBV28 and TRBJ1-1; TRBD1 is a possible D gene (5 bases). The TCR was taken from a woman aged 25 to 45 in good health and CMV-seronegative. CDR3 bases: TGTGCCAGCAGTTTAAGGGGCAGATCGGAAGCTTTCTTT. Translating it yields CASSLRGRSEAFF.